This TCR beta chain was recovered during a study of blood T cells in healthy people across ages. Study-wide background: In model experiments, template switching was able to capture about one barcoded beta molecule for every two T cells that were present.

There are many counts of this clonotype. From germline, CDR1 is SEHNR and CDR2 FQNEAQ (reference sequence). This CDR3 has 12 amino acids. Trimming removed 3 bases at V and 5 bases at J, with 8 bases between. Alongside a J-beta primer mix, a sample-barcoded 5' primer served in a second PCR lasting about 7 to 12 cycles. A template-switch adaptor with 12 random nucleotides tagged each cDNA molecule. TCRdb redid the calling of the 5' RACE reads with MiXCR, one entry per CDR3 protein. Of about 590,000 distinct CDR3 sequences detected, 25% to 30% appear once; the ten largest clones hold about a sixth. Each donor was a healthy Caucasian individual from Russia, aged about 6 to 100.

The sample comprised blood. The chain is built from TRBV7-9 and TRBJ2-7; D is unresolved. The source of this sequence is a woman of 80 years or more in good health. CDR3 residues: CASSFSWDEQYF. The CDR3 DNA reads TGTGCCAGCAGCTTCTCCTGGGACGAGCAGTACTTC.